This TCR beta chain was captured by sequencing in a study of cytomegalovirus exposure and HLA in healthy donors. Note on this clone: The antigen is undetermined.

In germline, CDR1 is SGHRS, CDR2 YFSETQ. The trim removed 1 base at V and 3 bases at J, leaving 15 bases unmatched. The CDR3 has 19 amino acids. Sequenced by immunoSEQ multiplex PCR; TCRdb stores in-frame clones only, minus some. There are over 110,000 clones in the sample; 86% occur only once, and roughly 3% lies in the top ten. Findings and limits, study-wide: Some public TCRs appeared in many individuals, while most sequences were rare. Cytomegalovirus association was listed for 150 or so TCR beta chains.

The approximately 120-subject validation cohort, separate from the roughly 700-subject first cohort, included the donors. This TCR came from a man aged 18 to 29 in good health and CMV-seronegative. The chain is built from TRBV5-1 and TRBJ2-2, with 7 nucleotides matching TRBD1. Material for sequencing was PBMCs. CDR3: CASSLLSTGPPFYTGELFF. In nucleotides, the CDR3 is TGCGCCAGCAGCTTGCTCTCGACAGGGCCGCCTTTTTACACCGGGGAGCTGTTTTTT.